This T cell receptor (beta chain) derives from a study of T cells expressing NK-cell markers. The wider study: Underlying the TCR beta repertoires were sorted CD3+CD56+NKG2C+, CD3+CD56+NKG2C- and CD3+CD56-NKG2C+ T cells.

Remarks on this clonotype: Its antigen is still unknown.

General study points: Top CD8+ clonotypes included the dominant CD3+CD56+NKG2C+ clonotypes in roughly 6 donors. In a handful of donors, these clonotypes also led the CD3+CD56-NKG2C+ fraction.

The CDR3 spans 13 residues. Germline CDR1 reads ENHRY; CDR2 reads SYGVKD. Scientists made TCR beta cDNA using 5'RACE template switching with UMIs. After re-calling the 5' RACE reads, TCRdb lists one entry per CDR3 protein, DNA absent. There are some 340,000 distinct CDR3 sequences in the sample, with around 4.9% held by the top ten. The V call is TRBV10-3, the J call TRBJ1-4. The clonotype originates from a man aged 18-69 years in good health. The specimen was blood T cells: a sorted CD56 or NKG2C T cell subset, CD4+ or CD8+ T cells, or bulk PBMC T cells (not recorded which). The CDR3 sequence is CAISAQEGVELFF.